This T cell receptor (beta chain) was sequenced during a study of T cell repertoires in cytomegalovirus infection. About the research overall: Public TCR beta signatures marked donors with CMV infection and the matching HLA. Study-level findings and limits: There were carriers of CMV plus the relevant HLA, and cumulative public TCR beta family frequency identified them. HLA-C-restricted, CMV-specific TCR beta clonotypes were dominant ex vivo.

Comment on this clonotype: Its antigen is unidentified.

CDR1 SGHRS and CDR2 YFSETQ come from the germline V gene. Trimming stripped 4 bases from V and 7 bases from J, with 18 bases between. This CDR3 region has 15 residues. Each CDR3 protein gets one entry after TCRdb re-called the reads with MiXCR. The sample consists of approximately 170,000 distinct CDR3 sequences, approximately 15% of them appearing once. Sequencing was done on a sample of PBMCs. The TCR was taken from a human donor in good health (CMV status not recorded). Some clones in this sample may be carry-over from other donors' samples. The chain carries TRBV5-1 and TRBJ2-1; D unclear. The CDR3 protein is CASSPETRHTNEQFF. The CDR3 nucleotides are TGCGCCAGCAGCCCGGAGACCCGGCATACTAATGAGCAGTTCTTC.